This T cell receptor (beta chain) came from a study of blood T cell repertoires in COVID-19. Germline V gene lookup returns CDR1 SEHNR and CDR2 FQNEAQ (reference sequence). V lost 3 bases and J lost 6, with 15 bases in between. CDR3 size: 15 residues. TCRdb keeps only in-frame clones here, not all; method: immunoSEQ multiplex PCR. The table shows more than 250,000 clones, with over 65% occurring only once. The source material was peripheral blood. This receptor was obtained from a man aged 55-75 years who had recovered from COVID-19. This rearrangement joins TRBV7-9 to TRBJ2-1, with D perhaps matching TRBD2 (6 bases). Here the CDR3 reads CASSLGAGSVNEQFF. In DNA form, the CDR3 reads TGTGCCAGCAGCTTGGGAGCGGGCTCCGTCAATGAGCAGTTCTTC.